The rows below give T cell receptor beta chains drawn from one sample of a study of CXCR3-negative and CXCR3-positive naive CD8 T cells. TCRdb re-called the 5' RACE reads; every CDR3 protein appears as one record, without DNA. Its listing shows tens of thousands of distinct CDR3 sequences. The sample taken for sequencing was naive CXCR3- CD8+ T cells from blood. Every receptor here comes from a human donor in good health. Some clones in this sample may be carry-over from other donors' samples. Both conserved end residues are part of each CDR3.

TRBJ1-2 | TRBV5-1 | CASSLEAAGWYGYTF
TRBJ2-1 | TRBV6-5 | CASSYSLAGGPECF
TRBJ2-3 | TRBV29-1 | CSVVYRPQDTQYF
TRBJ2-7 | TRBV7-8 | CASSLEVVPIPTYEQYF
TRBJ2-2 | TRBV6-5 | CASRSLRENTGELFF
TRBJ1-1 | TRBV11-3 | CASIRAGQENTEAFF
TRBJ2-3 | TRBV13 | CASSSGLAGGGTDTQYF
TRBJ2-1 | TRBV20-1 | CSARDPTSGHYNEQFF
TRBJ2-3 | TRBV29-1 | CSVLGGSPDADTQYF
TRBJ2-5 | TRBV20-1 | CSARGLAVAGGGVQETQYF
TRBJ2-1 | TRBV4-2 | CASSQAGLASEQFF
TRBJ2-3 | TRBV15 | CATSLRTSGVDTQYF
TRBJ2-7 | TRBV27 | CASSFWTGATYEQYF
TRBJ2-7 | TRBV7-9 | CASSFLQPDEQYF
TRBJ2-6 | TRBV7-6 | CASSDGPISGANVLTF
TRBJ2-5 | TRBV5-1 | CASPPQETQYF
TRBJ2-3 | TRBV19 | CASSTTAGTPEGDTQYF
TRBJ1-1 | TRBV25-1 | CASSERRVRENTEAFF
TRBJ2-3 | TRBV7-6 | CATRGLELLGTDTQYF
TRBJ1-5 | TRBV27 | CASSLSRDRVQPQHF
TRBJ1-2 | TRBV29-1 | CSVGVDYGYTF
TRBJ2-7 | TRBV11-3 | CASSLRAGFSYEQYF
TRBJ2-7 | TRBV27 | CASSLSGLAGYHSYEQYF
TRBJ1-5 | TRBV28 | CASSLPQGSQPQHF
TRBJ2-3 | TRBV27 | CASSALSARGRDTQYF
TRBJ2-1 | TRBV12-3/TRBV12-4 | CADSVSSSYNEQFF
TRBJ2-1 | TRBV7-2 | CASSLRVGLENEQFF
TRBJ2-1 | TRBV4-2 | CASSPTSGGAGEQFF
TRBJ2-2 | TRBV21-1 | CASSLGPFNTGELFF
TRBJ2-3 | TRBV5-1 | CASSFVQGKDTQYF
TRBJ2-7 | TRBV9 | CASSVEGTDYEQYF
TRBJ1-2 | TRBV3-1 | CASSQDRGTGVMMGYTF
TRBJ2-7 | TRBV12-3/TRBV12-4 | CASSLDTSTYEQYF
TRBJ2-1 | TRBV6-4 | CASSDGSGPYNEQFF
TRBJ1-5 | TRBV4-1 | CASSPIASGNQPQHF
TRBJ2-7 | TRBV5-6 | CASSSTRDRVTPEQYF
TRBJ1-5 | TRBV29-1 | CSVGAGGSNQPQHF
TRBJ2-1 | TRBV29-1 | CSVADEGNEQFF
TRBJ2-5 | TRBV5-5 | CASSLRLWETQYF
TRBJ2-1 | TRBV12-3/TRBV12-4 | CASCSSLSMGEQFF
TRBJ2-1 | TRBV3-1 | CASSPRLAGVRYNEQFF
TRBJ2-1 | TRBV29-1 | CSVDGRPGLQRGHYSEQFF
TRBJ2-1 | TRBV5-5 | CASSPRRTEQFF
TRBJ2-1 | TRBV20-1 | CSANSGGDYNEQFF
TRBJ1-2 | TRBV12-3/TRBV12-4 | CASSLGDLYGYTF
TRBJ1-3 | TRBV28 | CASSLAPGNTIYF
TRBJ2-5 | TRBV29-1 | CSVEWAGRKETQYF
TRBJ2-1 | TRBV29-1 | CSVGWASGGAYNEQFF
TRBJ2-5 | TRBV5-1 | CASTPGTAGGETQYF
TRBJ2-1 | TRBV20-1 | CSARDELAATYNEQFF
TRBJ2-3 | TRBV10-3 | CAISESAGAADTQYF
TRBJ2-7 | TRBV7-8 | CASSQGGGQGDYEQYF
TRBJ2-2 | TRBV29-1 | CSVEVAGENTGELFF
TRBJ2-1 | TRBV5-1 | CASSWVTSGGDNEQFF
TRBJ2-1 | TRBV5-6 | CASSGSLSSYNEQFF
TRBJ1-1 | TRBV7-9 | CASSPAGASNTEAFF
TRBJ2-1 | TRBV2 | CASSEMTGGGPYNEQFF
TRBJ2-1 | TRBV12-3/TRBV12-4 | CASSFIGPAGNEQFF
TRBJ2-3 | TRBV18 | CASSPLSGDTDTQYF